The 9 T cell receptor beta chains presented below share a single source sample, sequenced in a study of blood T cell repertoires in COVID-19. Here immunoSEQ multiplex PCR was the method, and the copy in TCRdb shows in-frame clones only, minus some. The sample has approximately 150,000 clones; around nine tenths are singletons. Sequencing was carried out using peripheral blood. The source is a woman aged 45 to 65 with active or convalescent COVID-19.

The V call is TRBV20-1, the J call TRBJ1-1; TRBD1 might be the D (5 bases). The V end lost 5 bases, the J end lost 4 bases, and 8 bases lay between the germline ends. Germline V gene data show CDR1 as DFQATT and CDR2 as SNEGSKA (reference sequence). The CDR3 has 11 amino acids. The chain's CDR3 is CSAPRGTEAFF. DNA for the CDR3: TGCAGTGCTCCAAGGGGCACTGAAGCTTTCTTT.

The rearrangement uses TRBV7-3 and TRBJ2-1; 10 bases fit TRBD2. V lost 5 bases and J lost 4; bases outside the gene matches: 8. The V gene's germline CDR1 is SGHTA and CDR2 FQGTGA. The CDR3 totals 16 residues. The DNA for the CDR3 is TGTGCCAGCAGCCCGAGTAGCGGGGGGTCTTACAATGAGCAGTTCTTC. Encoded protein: CASSPSSGGSYNEQFF.

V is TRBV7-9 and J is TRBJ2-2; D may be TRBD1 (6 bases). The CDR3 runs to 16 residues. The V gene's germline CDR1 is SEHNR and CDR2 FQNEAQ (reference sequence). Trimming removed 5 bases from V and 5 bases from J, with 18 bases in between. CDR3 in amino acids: CASSTDRYSWTGELFF. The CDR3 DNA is TGTGCCAGCAGCACTGACAGGTATTCGTGGACCGGGGAGCTGTTTTTT.

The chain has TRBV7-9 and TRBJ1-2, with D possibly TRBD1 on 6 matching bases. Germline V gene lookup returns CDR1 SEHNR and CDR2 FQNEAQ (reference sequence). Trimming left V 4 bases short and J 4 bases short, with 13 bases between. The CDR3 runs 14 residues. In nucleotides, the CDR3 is TGTGCCAGCAGCTCGTCGACAGGATTCTATGGCTACACCTTC. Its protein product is CASSSSTGFYGYTF.

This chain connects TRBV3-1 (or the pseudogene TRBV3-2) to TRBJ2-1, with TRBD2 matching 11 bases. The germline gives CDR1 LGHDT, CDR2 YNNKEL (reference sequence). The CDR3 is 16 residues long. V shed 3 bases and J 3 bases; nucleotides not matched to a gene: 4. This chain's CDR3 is CASSHRTSGYYNEQFF. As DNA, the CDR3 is TGTGCCAGCAGCCACAGGACTAGCGGGTACTACAATGAGCAGTTCTTC.

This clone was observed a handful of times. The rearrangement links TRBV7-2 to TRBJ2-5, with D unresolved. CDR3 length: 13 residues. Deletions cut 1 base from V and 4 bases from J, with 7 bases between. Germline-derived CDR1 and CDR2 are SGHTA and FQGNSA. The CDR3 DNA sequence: TGTGCCAGCAGCTTAGTCTACTCAGAGACCCAGTACTTC. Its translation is CASSLVYSETQYF.

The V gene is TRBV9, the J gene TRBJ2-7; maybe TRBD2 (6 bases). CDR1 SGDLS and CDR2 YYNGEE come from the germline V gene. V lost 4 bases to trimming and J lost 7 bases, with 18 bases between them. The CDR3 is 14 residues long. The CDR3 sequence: CASSPETSFVEQYF. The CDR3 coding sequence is TGTGCCAGCAGCCCGGAGACTAGTTTCGTGGAGCAGTACTTC.

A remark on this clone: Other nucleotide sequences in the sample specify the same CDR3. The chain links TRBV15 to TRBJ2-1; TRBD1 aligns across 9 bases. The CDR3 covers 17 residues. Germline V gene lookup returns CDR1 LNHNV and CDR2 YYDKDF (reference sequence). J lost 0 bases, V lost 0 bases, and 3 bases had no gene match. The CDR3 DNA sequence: TGTGCCACCAGCAGAGATCGACAGGGGGTCTCCTACAATGAGCAGTTCTTC. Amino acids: CATSRDRQGVSYNEQFF.

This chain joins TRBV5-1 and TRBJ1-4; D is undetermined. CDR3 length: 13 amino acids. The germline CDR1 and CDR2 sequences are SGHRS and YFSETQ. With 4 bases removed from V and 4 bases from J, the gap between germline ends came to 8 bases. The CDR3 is CASSVQDNEKLFF. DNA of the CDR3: TGCGCCAGCAGCGTTCAGGATAATGAAAAACTGTTTTTT.